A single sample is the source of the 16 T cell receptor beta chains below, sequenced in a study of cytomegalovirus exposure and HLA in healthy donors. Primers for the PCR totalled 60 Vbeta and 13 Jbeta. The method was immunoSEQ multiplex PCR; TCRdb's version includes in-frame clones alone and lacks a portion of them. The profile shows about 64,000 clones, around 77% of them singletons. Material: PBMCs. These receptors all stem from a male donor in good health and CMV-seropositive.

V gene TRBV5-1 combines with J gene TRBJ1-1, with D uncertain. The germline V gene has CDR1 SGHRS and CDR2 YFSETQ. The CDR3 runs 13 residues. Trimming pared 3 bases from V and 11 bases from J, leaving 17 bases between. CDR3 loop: CASSSPTLVRAFF. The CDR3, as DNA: TGCGCCAGCAGCTCCCCTACACTCGTCAGGGCTTTCTTT. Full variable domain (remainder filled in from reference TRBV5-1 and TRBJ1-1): KAGVTQTPRYLIKTRGQQVTLSCSPISGHRSVSWYQQTPGQGLQFLFEYFSETQRNKGNFPGRFSGRQFSNSRSEMNVSTLELGDSALYLCASSSPTLVRAFFGQGTRLTVV.

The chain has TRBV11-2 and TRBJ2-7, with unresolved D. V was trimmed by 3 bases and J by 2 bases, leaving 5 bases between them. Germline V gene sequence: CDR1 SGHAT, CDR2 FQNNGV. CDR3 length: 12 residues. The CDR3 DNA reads TGTGCCAGCAGCTTTCGGGCCTACGAGCAGTACTTC. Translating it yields CASSFRAYEQYF.

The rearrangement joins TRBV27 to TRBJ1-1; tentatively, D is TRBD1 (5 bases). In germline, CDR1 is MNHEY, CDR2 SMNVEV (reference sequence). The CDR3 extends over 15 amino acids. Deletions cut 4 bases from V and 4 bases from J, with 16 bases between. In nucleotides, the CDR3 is TGTGCCAGCAGTTGTCAACCCAGGGTCGCCACTGAAGCTTTCTTT. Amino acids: CASSCQPRVATEAFF.

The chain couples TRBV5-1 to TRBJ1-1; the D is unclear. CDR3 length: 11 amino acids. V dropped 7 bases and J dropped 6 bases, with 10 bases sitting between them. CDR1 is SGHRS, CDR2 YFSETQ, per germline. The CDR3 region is CASSLGSEAFF. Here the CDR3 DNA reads TGCGCCAGCTCACTTGGTTCTGAAGCTTTCTTT.

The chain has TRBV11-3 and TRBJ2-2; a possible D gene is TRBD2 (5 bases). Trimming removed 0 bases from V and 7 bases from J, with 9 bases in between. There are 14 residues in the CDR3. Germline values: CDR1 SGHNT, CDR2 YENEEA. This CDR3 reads CASSLDHGNGELFF. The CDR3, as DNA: TGTGCCAGCAGCTTAGATCACGGGAACGGGGAGCTGTTTTTT.

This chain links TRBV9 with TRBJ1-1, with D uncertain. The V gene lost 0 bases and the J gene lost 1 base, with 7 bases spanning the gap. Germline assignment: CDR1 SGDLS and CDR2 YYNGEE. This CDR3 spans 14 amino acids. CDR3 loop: CASSVVAGNTEAFF. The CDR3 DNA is TGTGCCAGCAGCGTAGTGGCAGGGAACACTGAAGCTTTCTTT.

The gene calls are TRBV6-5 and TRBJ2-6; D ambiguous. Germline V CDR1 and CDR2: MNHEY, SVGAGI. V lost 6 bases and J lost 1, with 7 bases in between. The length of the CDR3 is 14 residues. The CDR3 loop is CASRTQSGANVLTF. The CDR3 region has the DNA TGTGCCAGCAGGACTCAATCTGGGGCCAACGTCCTGACTTTC.

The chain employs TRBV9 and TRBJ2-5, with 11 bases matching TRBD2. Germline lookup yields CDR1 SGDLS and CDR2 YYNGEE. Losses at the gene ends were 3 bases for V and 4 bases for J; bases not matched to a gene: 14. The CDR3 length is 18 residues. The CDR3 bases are TGTGCCAGCAGCGCCACCGGGACTAGCGGTGGTGTTGGAGAGACCCAGTACTTC. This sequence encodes CASSATGTSGGVGETQYF.

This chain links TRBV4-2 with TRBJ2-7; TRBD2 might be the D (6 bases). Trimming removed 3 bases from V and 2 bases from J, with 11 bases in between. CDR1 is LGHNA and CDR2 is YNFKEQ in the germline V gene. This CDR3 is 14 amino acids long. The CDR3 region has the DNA TGTGCCAGCAGCCAGTTTAGCGGAACCTACGAGCAGTACTTC. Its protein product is CASSQFSGTYEQYF.

The DNA of the CDR3 is TGTGCCAGCAGCTTAGTTCGCAGGTTGGGTGGCTACACCTTC. Encoded protein: CASSLVRRLGGYTF. This chain joins TRBV7-9 and TRBJ1-2; D uncertain. With 1 base removed from V and 7 bases from J, the gap between germline ends came to 13 bases. The length of the CDR3 is 14 residues. Germline V lookup: CDR1 SEHNR, CDR2 FQNEAQ (reference sequence).

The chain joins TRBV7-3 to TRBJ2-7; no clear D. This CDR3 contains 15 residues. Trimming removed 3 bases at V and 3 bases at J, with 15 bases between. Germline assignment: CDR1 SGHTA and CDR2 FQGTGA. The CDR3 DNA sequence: TGTGCCAGCAGCTTCAATAGAGACGGAGACTACGAGCAGTACTTC. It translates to CASSFNRDGDYEQYF.

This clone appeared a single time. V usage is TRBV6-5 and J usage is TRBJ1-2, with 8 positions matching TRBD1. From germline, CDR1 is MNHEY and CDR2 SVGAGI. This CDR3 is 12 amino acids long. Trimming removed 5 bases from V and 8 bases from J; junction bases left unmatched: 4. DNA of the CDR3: TGTGCCAGCAGTCAACAGGGGGGCGGCTACACCTTC. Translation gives CASSQQGGGYTF.

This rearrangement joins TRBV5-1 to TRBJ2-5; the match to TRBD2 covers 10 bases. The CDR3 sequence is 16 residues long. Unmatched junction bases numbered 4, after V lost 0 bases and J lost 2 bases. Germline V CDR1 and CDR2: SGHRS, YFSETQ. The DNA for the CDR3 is TGCGCCAGCAGCTTGGAAGCGGGGGGGGATCAAGAGACCCAGTACTTC. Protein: CASSLEAGGDQETQYF.

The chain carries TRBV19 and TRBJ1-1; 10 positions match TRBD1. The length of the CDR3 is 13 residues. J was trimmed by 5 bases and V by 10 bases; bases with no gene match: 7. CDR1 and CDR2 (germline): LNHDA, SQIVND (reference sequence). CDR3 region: CATRDRGATEAFF. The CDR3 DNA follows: TGTGCCACCCGGGACAGGGGCGCAACTGAAGCTTTCTTT. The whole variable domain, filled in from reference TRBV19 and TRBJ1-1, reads DGGITQSPKYLFRKEGQNVTLSCEQNLNHDAMYWYRQDPGQGLRLIYYSQIVNDFQKGDIAEGYSVSREKKESFPLTVTSAQKNPTAFYLCATRDRGATEAFFGQGTRLTVV.

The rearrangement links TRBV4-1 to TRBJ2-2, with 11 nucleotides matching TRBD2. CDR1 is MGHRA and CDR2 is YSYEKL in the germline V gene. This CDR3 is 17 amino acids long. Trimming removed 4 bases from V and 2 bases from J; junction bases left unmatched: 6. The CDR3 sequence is CASSLNSGGVNTGELFF. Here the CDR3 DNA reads TGCGCCAGCAGCCTTAATAGCGGGGGGGTTAACACCGGGGAGCTGTTTTTT.

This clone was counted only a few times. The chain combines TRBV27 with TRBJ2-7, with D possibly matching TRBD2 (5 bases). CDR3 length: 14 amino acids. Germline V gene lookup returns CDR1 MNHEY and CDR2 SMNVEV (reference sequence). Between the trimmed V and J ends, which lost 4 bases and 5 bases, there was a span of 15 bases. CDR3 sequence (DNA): TGTGCCAGCAGTTCACTAACGGGGTCCCACGAGCAGTACTTC. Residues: CASSSLTGSHEQYF.